This entry concerns a single T cell receptor beta chain. Its antigen is not yet known. No much larger clone is present one base from it, and per-base qualities are unavailable. This entry comes from a study of T cell repertoires in ileal Crohn's disease (dated by TCRdb to the late 2010s). For the wider study: Median disease duration was approximately 8 years, and 35% to 40% of patients were identified as active smokers at the time of surgery. Surgery was performed for a complication in all patients, with stricturing disease in around 60% and penetrating disease in approximately 40%. Roughly half of the patients were given postoperative therapy, with 15 to 20 on anti-TNF agents and roughly twelve on thiopurines. Neoterminal ileum biopsies obtained at postoperative colonoscopy were designated as M6 samples. TCR repertoire analysis was done in a few dozen Crohn's disease patients from a prospective multicentre cohort. The study was conducted in parallel with a multicentre cohort built to find predictors of early endoscopic recurrence after ileocolonic resection. Endoscopic postoperative recurrence was defined by a Rutgeerts score above i0. A total of approximately 170 mucosal samples from around 57 patients were sequenced, collected from several sites on the surgical specimen as well as at postoperative endoscopy. The full study reports these points: The timing of postoperative endoscopy varied within the first year after surgery, and the median delay was around 6.9 months. Mucosal CD4 and CD8 T cells were sorted and sequenced only in a subgroup of patients, whose size was not stated. Higher high-frequency clone percentages at surgery were associated with endoscopic recurrence; all patients with clonality above 26.8% (18/57) had recurrence. More high-frequency clones were carried by sorted CD8 T cells than by CD4 T cells, suggesting that mucosal expansions were mainly CD8. Compared with non-smokers, patients who were active smokers at surgery showed a significantly higher proportion of clonal expansions (around 24% vs 18%, p=0.02).

The time point label, read with the paper, signifies: neoterminal ileum biopsy at postoperative endoscopy, about 6 months after surgery. Adults with ileal or ileocolonic Crohn's disease for whom ileocolonic resection was indicated were considered eligible. Whole ileal mucosal biopsies were kept frozen at -80 degrees C prior to DNA extraction. Genomic DNA was extracted from frozen whole biopsies with a TRizol-based method and quantified on a NanoDrop 2000 spectrophotometer. For commercial TCRB immunosequencing, about 500 nanograms of biopsy DNA were submitted for each sample. Adaptive Biotechnology amplified CDR3 regions from genomic DNA with a two-step multiplex PCR that controlled for amplification bias. Primers for every V and J gene segment were used in the first PCR, and barcodes and Illumina adapters were added in the second PCR. CDR3 libraries were sequenced using an Illumina instrument. In the authors' own workflow: The analysis used both the pipelines supplied by the vendor and custom analysis of the raw data in R/Bioconductor with R version 3.3.0. Clonality, which ranges from 0 to 1, was calculated as the inverse of the normalised Shannon entropy across all productive clones. The repertoire share taken up by the top 100 clones defined high-frequency clones, and only clones that passed a 95% confidence test were kept. Overlap between samples was measured with the Morisita-Horn index, while repertoire diversity was measured with the Simpson index. The source is immuneACCESS, and TCRdb retained only in-frame sequences with V and J called. Part of the clones is not carried over; for the studies checked, unresolved V genes explain less than half of this, and the remainder is unexplained. From that table come the V and J calls and clone size; the DNA was used to work out D and trimming. Recorded for this sample are tens of thousands of clones; roughly 89% of them occurred a single time. Of the sample, about 2.1% is held by the ten largest clones.

V is clipped by 6 bases and J by 3 bases, and the sequence between their germline boundaries is 11 bases long. The CDR3 contains 13 residues, cysteine and phenylalanine counted. The retained sequence is limited to the CDR3, 39 bases, with the frame set at the first base. The germline V gene (reference sequence) sets CDR1 to LNHDA and CDR2 to SQIVND. The rearranged segments are TRBV19 and TRBJ1-1; the D region possibly corresponds to TRBD1 (6 bases align). The sequenced sample consisted of ileal tissue. The sequence derives from an adult with Crohn's disease. The nucleotides are TGTGCCAGTAGGAAGGGGGTGGACACTGAAGCTTTCTTT. This gives the protein CASRKGVDTEAFF.